The 6 T cell receptor beta chains in this list originate from one sample, sequenced in a study of identical twins. TCRdb used MiXCR to reprocess the 5' RACE reads, holding one entry per CDR3 protein. Here the sample spans roughly 690,000 distinct CDR3 sequences, approximately 6.1% being singletons. The sample taken for sequencing was naive T cells sorted from blood. Receptors were obtained from a man between 18 and 29 years old in good health.

This clonotype turned up a few times. The chain links TRBV29-1 to TRBJ2-7; TRBD1 aligns across 8 bases. Per the germline V gene, CDR1 is SQVTM and CDR2 is ANQGSEA. The CDR3 has 11 residues. J lost 3 bases, V lost 7 bases, and 2 bases had no gene match. Written as DNA, the CDR3 is TGCAGCGCCGGACAGGGCTACGAGCAGTACGTC. Translation: CSAGQGYEQYV.

The chain combines TRBV7-2 with TRBJ2-7, with 8 bases identical to TRBD2. The CDR3 covers 16 residues. Germline CDR1 SGHTA, CDR2 FQGNSA. The V and J ends lost 4 bases and 1 base, in that order; junction bases with no gene match: 9. CDR3 nucleotides: TGTGCCAGCAGCTCATTGATCGGGAGGGGATCCTACGAGCAGTACTTC. It translates to CASSSLIGRGSYEQYF.

In this sample, this clonotype turned up many times. The chain links TRBV7-2 to TRBJ2-5; D perhaps matches TRBD2 (5 bases). Looked up from germline, CDR1 is SGHTA and CDR2 is FQGNSA. Between the trimmed V and J ends, which lost 1 base and 0 bases, there was a span of 12 bases. The CDR3 totals 16 residues. The CDR3: CASSLGAAAYQETQYF. The CDR3 DNA reads as TGTGCCAGCAGCTTAGGGGCAGCGGCGTACCAAGAGACCCAGTACTTC. Full variable domain (missing parts from reference TRBV7-2 and TRBJ2-5): GAGVSQSPSNKVTEKGKDVELRCDPISGHTALYWYRQSLGQGLEFLIYFQGNSAPDKSGLPSDRFSAERTGGSVSTLTIQRTQQEDSAVYLCASSLGAAAYQETQYFGPGTRLLVL.

The rearrangement uses TRBV14 and TRBJ2-1; D gene ambiguous. This CDR3 is built from 12 residues. Germline CDR1 is SGHDN and CDR2 is FVKESK. V was trimmed by 3 bases and J by 4 bases, leaving 4 bases between them. Here the CDR3 DNA reads TGTGCCAGCAGCCACTTTTACAATGAGCAGTTCTTC. It codes for CASSHFYNEQFF.

This clonotype was counted a few times. The gene calls are TRBV7-9 and TRBJ1-2; tentative D call: TRBD1 (6 bases). Trimming left V 5 bases short and J 8 bases short, with 21 bases between. The germline gives CDR1 SEHNR, CDR2 FQNEAQ (reference sequence). The CDR3 loop spans 15 amino acids. The CDR3 coding sequence is TGTGCCAGCAGCACCACTCAAGCTCTCGGGGGCGGCTACACCTTC. It specifies CASSTTQALGGGYTF. Supplemented by reference TRBV7-9 and TRBJ1-2, the full variable domain reads DTGVSQNPRHKITKRGQNVTFRCDPISEHNRLYWYRQTLGQGPEFLTYFQNEAQLEKSRLLSDRFSAERPKGSFSTLEIQRTEQGDSAMYLCASSTTQALGGGYTFGSGTRLTVV.

Many counts were recorded for this clonotype. This sequence joins TRBV7-9 and TRBJ2-5; D is ambiguous. The germline V gene encodes CDR1 SEHNR and CDR2 FQNEAQ (reference sequence). V lost 3 bases to trimming and J lost 2 bases, with 10 bases between them. CDR3 length equals 14 residues. CDR3 sequence (DNA): TGTGCCAGCAGCTTTCCTCCATTACAAGAGACCCAGTACTTC. Encoded protein: CASSFPPLQETQYF.